A selection of T cell receptor beta chains follows, all from one sample in a study of OX40 agonist ivuxolimab in advanced cancers. Repertoires were generated with immunoSEQ multiplex PCR, while TCRdb's copy carries only in-frame clones and drops some. The sample lists tens of thousands of clones; approximately 91% were seen once. This specimen was CD4+ or CD8+ T cells sorted from blood, taken in a trial of the OX40 agonist ivuxolimab. The receptors originated from an adult with an advanced solid tumor such as melanoma, head and neck, liver or kidney cancer. The CDR3 runs from the conserved cysteine through the conserved F or W. D genes are given only for firm matches. Clone size is given for some rows only: seen once, a few or many times, or a class if the clone is expanded.

.	TRBV19	.	TRBJ1-5	TGTGCCAGTAGTGTGACAACTTATAGCAATCAGCCCCAGCATTTT	CASSVTTYSNQPQHF
.	TRBV28	.	TRBJ2-7	TGTGCCAGCAGTTCGCGAATAAACCCCTACGAGCAGTACTTC	CASSSRINPYEQYF
.	TRBV5-1	.	TRBJ2-1	TGCGCCAGCAGCTTGGCGGGTTCGGGAAGTGAGCAGTTCTTC	CASSLAGSGSEQFF
.	TRBV19	.	TRBJ2-1	TGTGCCAGTAGTGTTCCCGGGACTGGCCTGGGTGAGCAGTTCTTC	CASSVPGTGLGEQFF
.	TRBV7-2	.	TRBJ1-5	TGTGCCAGCAGCTTAGGATGGGGACTCTCTGGCGGTCAGCCCCAGCATTTT	CASSLGWGLSGGQPQHF
.	TRBV6-1	.	TRBJ1-2	TGTGCCAGCAGTGTTCAGGCGAATGGCTACACCTTC	CASSVQANGYTF
.	TRBV7-9	.	TRBJ2-2	TGTGCCAGCAGCCCGACAGACAGATCCGGGGAGCTGTTTTTT	CASSPTDRSGELFF
.	TRBV27	TRBD1	TRBJ1-2	TGTGCCAGCAGTTTTTCCGGACAGGGGGCGATTGGCTACACCTTC	CASSFSGQGAIGYTF
.	TRBV5-1	TRBD2	TRBJ2-3	TGCGCCAGCAGCTTGGGGGCTAGCGGAACTAGCACAGATACGCAGTATTTT	CASSLGASGTSTDTQYF
once	TRBV5-1	.	TRBJ2-7	TGCGCCAGCAGCTTGGATGGGTACTACGAGCAGTACTTC	CASSLDGYYEQYF
.	TRBV5-4	TRBD2	TRBJ2-7	TGTGCCAGCAGCTTGGAAGCGGGAGGGTTAGAGCAGTACTTC	CASSLEAGGLEQYF
.	TRBV7-3	.	TRBJ2-2	TGTGCCAGCAGCTTAACGGGCGTCACCGGGGAGCTGTTTTTT	CASSLTGVTGELFF
once	TRBV5-6	.	TRBJ1-1	TGTGCCAGCAGCTTGGAAGGGCCGGGCGGAGCTTTCTTT	CASSLEGPGGAFF
.	TRBV29-1	.	TRBJ2-7	TGCAGCGCCCAACTTGGGTTTTCCTACGAGCAGTACTTC	CSAQLGFSYEQYF
.	TRBV13	TRBD1	TRBJ1-2	TGTGCCACAGCGACAGGGGGCGGTGGCTACACCTTC	CATATGGGGYTF
.	TRBV28	.	TRBJ2-5	TGTGCCAGCAGTGAGGAGAAGGTTTATCGGACCCAGTACTTC	CASSEEKVYRTQYF
.	TRBV6-6	.	TRBJ1-4	TGTGCCAGCAGGGGGCGTTGGATTGGATGGGAAAAACTGTTTTTT	CASRGRWIGWEKLFF
.	TRBV7-8	TRBD2	TRBJ2-1	TGTGCCAGCAGCCCAGGAGCTAGCGGGAGCCATAATGAGCAGTTCTTC	CASSPGASGSHNEQFF
.	TRBV11-3	TRBD2	TRBJ2-1	TGTGCCAGCCGGGCGAGCGGGAGGGGTTACAATGAGCAGTTCTTC	CASRASGRGYNEQFF
.	TRBV27	.	TRBJ2-7	TGTGCCAGCGGGGGGCCCTACGAGCAGTACTTC	CASGGPYEQYF
.	TRBV14	.	TRBJ2-6	TGTGCCAGCAGCCAAGAGTTGAGCTCTGGGGCCAACGTCCTGACTTTC	CASSQELSSGANVLTF
.	TRBV28	.	TRBJ1-3	TGTGCCAGCAGTTATCCCCCCGCCATGATAGAAGGGGGCTCTGGAAACACCATATATTTT	CASSYPPAMIEGGSGNTIYF
.	TRBV6-6	.	TRBJ1-1	TGTGCCAGCAGTTACCCCCCGGGCCCGAACACTGAAGCTTTCTTT	CASSYPPGPNTEAFF
.	TRBV9	TRBD2	TRBJ2-2	TGTGCCAGCAGCGTAGCTATACTAGCGGGAGGGACAACCGGGGAGCTGTTTTTT	CASSVAILAGGTTGELFF
.	TRBV15	.	TRBJ1-3	TGTGCCACCAGCAGGACAGGCGACTCTGGAAACACCATATATTTT	CATSRTGDSGNTIYF
.	TRBV7-9	TRBD1	TRBJ1-5	TGTGCCAGCAGCTTAGGTGGACAGGGGGGTCAGCCCCAGCATTTT	CASSLGGQGGQPQHF
few	TRBV7-2	.	TRBJ1-2	TGTGCCAGCAGTACCAACTATGGCTACACCTTC	CASSTNYGYTF
few	TRBV21-1	.	TRBJ1-5	TGTGCCAGCAGCAAAGATGGGGGACGGTCCAATCAGCCCCAGCATTTT	CASSKDGGRSNQPQHF
.	TRBV7-2	.	TRBJ2-7	TGTGCCAGCAGCCCAAAACTGGTAGGGACCGGGTCGATCGAGCAGTACTTC	CASSPKLVGTGSIEQYF
.	TRBV6-5	.	TRBJ1-6	TGTGCCAGCAGTTACTCGACCCGGTTCCATAATTCACCCCTCCACTTT	CASSYSTRFHNSPLHF
.	TRBV7-9	.	TRBJ2-1	TGTGCCAGCAGCTTAACATTTCGAGACGGGGGTGAGCAGTTCTTC	CASSLTFRDGGEQFF
.	TRBV2	.	TRBJ2-1	TGTGCCGTCGACCCAGCCTATGAGCAGTTCTTC	CAVDPAYEQFF
.	TRBV19	.	TRBJ1-5	TGTGCCAGTAGTATTTATCTTGCAGTAGCGCAAAGGGACACGCTCGCTTATAGCAATCAGCCCCAGCATTTT	CASSIYLAVAQRDTLAYSNQPQHF
.	TRBV5-1	TRBD1	TRBJ2-7	TGCGCCAGCAGCGAGGGACAGGGCCCCTACGAGCAGTACTTC	CASSEGQGPYEQYF
.	TRBV7-3	TRBD2	TRBJ2-7	TGTGCCAGCAGCTCCACCGGGGGGAGCGAGCAGTACTTC	CASSSTGGSEQYF
.	TRBV30	TRBD1	TRBJ1-2	TGTGCCTGGAGTTACACAGGGGTAAACTATGGCTACACCTTC	CAWSYTGVNYGYTF
once	TRBV5-4	.	TRBJ2-5	TGTGCCAGCAGCTTGGACAGTGGGCCAGAGACCCAGTACTTC	CASSLDSGPETQYF
.	TRBV6-6	.	TRBJ2-5	TGTGCCAGCAGTTACGGGGCTCCGTGGACCCAGTACTTC	CASSYGAPWTQYF
.	TRBV19	.	TRBJ2-7	TGTGCCAGTAGTATAGGGAGGGGCTACGGCTACGAGCAGTACTTC	CASSIGRGYGYEQYF
.	TRBV14	.	TRBJ2-7	TGTGCCAGCAGCCGCGGACATGGCGGGGACGAGCAGTACTTC	CASSRGHGGDEQYF
.	TRBV5-8	.	TRBJ2-2	TGTGCCAGTGACCCCCGGTGGAACACCGGGGAGCTGTTTTTT	CASDPRWNTGELFF
.	TRBV28	.	TRBJ1-2	TGTGCCAGCAGTTTAGTTACGACAGCAGCTAACTATGGCTACACCTTC	CASSLVTTAANYGYTF
.	TRBV7-9	TRBD1	TRBJ2-6	TGTGCCAGCAGCTCCGGCTCGGGACAGGGAGCCTCTGGGGCCAACGTCCTGACTTTC	CASSSGSGQGASGANVLTF
few	TRBV4-3	.	TRBJ2-6	TGCGCCAGCAGCCAAGAGGAGGGGGTGGGGGCCAACGTCCTGACTTTC	CASSQEEGVGANVLTF
once	TRBV28	.	TRBJ1-4	TGTGCCAGCAGGCCCGTGGGAGGGTTGAATGAAAAACTGTTTTTT	CASRPVGGLNEKLFF
.	TRBV7-9	.	TRBJ1-4	TGTGCCAGCAGCTTAGTAGACAGTGCTAATGAAAAACTGTTTTTT	CASSLVDSANEKLFF
.	TRBV15	.	TRBJ1-5	TGTGCCATCGGAAGGGTTTTCCACAATCAGCCCCAGCATTTT	CAIGRVFHNQPQHF
.	TRBV28	.	TRBJ2-3	TGTGCCAGCAGTTTTTGGCGGGCTGGGGATACGCAGTATTTT	CASSFWRAGDTQYF
.	TRBV19	TRBD2	TRBJ2-1	TGTGCCAGTAGTATCTTTGGGCTAGCGGGAGGCTTATACAATGAGCAGTTCTTC	CASSIFGLAGGLYNEQFF
.	TRBV27	TRBD2	TRBJ2-1	TGTGCCAGCAGTTTATTCTTAGCGGGGGGGCACAATGAGCAGTTCTTC	CASSLFLAGGHNEQFF
.	TRBV28	.	TRBJ2-1	TGTGCCAGCAGATTCCCTAGGGGGGGGAGAAGGGGTGATTACAATGAGCAGTTCTTC	CASRFPRGGRRGDYNEQFF
.	TRBV4-3	TRBD2	TRBJ2-2	TGCGCCAGCAGCCCGGGACTAAACACCGGGGAGCTGTTTTTT	CASSPGLNTGELFF
.	TRBV27	.	TRBJ2-2	TGTGCCAGCAGTTTGACAGATTCCGGGGAGCTGTTTTTT	CASSLTDSGELFF